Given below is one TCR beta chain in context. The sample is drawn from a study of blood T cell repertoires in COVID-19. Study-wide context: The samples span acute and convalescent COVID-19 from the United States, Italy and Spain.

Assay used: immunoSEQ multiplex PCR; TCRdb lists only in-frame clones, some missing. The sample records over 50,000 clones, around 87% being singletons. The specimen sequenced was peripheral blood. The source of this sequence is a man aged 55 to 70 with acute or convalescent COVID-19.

CDR3 DNA sequence: TGTGCCAGCAGCGCGTCCTCTAGCTCTGGAAACACCATATATTTT. Its translation is CASSASSSSGNTIYF. The chain links TRBV9 to TRBJ1-3; no firm D call. Germline CDR1 and CDR2: SGDLS and YYNGEE. The CDR3 totals 15 residues. Trimming removed 3 bases from V and 0 bases from J, with 10 bases in between.